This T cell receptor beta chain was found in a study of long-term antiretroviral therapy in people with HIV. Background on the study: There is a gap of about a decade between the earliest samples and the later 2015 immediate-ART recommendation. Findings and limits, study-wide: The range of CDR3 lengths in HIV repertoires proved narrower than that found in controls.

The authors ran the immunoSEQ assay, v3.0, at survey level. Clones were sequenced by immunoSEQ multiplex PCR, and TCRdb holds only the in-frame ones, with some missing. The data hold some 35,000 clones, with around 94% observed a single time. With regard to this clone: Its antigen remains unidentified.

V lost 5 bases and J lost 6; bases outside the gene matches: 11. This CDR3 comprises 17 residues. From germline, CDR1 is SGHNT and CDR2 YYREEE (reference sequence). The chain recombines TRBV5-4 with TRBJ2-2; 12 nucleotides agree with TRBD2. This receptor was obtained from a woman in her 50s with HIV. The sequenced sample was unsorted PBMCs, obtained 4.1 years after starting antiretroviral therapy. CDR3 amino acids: CASSRTSGAAGAGELFF. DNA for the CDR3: TGTGCCAGCAGTCGGACTAGCGGGGCCGCGGGGGCCGGGGAGCTGTTTTTT.